This TCR beta chain was identified during a study of Tregs in tolerant kidney transplant recipients (dated by TCRdb to the late 2010s). About the full investigation: Before combined kidney and bone marrow transplantation, this study identified donor-specific regulatory T cells using TCRbeta sequencing and then followed those same cells after transplant.

For TCRbeta CDR3 sequencing, genomic DNA from the sorted cells was extracted using the QIAGEN DNeasy Blood and Tissue Kit. High-throughput TCRbeta CDR3 sequencing, including PCR amplification with bias correction and internal controls, was performed commercially through immunoSEQ. The original methods were these. Unique productive TCRbeta sequences were defined by CDR3 nucleotide sequence where primers matched, otherwise by CDR3 amino acid sequence with Vbeta and Jbeta genes. As a correction for sorting error, sequences shared between sorted populations at a frequency ratio of 2:1 or less were discarded, and the remaining shared sequences were assigned to the higher population. A sequence counted as donor-reactive if, in CFSE-low cells, the sequence had a frequency of at least 0.01% and was expanded at least 5-fold compared with unstimulated cells. Repertoire divergence was quantified by Jensen-Shannon divergence using the top 100 TCRbeta sequences ranked by frequency. When a sample had multiple sequencing runs, each run was corrected for sorting error separately and the runs were then pooled. Not all clones reach the TCRdb copy of this immuneACCESS table, which keeps in-frame sequences only. Checked studies attribute under half of the gap to unresolved V genes and leave the rest unexplained. The DNA was the basis for D and trimming; V, J and clone size are from that table. The sample includes about 81,000 clones, with roughly nine tenths observed a single time. 1.6% of the sample is in the top ten clones.

Overall results and qualifications from the work: The study was limited by small patient numbers, and the findings need validation in larger populations and under other immunosuppression protocols. Expanding Tregs with activated donor B cells appeared to identify the most biologically relevant and donor-specific TCRbeta repertoire. In tolerant patients, the expansion of donor-specific Tregs was greater than global Treg expansion, suggesting that the expansion was antigen-driven rather than nonspecific. Because the PCR primers were changed over time for some patients, nucleotide-level comparison could not be performed across the samples from those patients. Although technical replication error seemed to be minimal, the question of biological reproducibility was not addressed directly.

The transplants used related donors with nonmyeloablative bone marrow transplantation, and mixed chimerism in the human trials was transient. Thawed PBMCs were FACS-sorted into unstimulated Tregs (CD4+CD25+CD127-), CD4+ non-Tregs (CD4+CD25-), CD4 cells and CD8 cells. The patients were a handful of recipients of combined kidney and bone marrow transplants from the ITN036ST trial, and samples were available only for these trial subjects. Healthy control blood was processed to PBMCs by Ficoll density gradient and cryopreserved, and patient PBMCs were collected before and after transplant. Via the germline V gene, CDR1 is MGHRA and CDR2 YSYEKL. Including cysteine and phenylalanine, the CDR3 has 16 amino acids. Only the CDR3 part of the read is kept: 48 bases, read in frame from the first base. V trim: 6 bases; J trim: 3 bases; unmatched bases: 8. A remark on this clone: The antigen this receptor binds is unknown. Per-base quality was not reported, and no clone a single base away is much larger than it.

Source: CD4+ T cells from blood (PBMCs), taken 24 months after the transplant. The chain links TRBV4-1 with TRBJ2-2; TRBD2 lines up with 9 middle nucleotides. This TCR came from a human patient who received a combined kidney and bone marrow transplant. After a transplant, some T cells may be the graft donor's own cells. The DNA sequence follows: TGCGCCAGCAGAATTTGGGCGGGGGGGTACACCGGGGAGCTGTTTTTT. The encoded protein is CASRIWAGGYTGELFF.